The entry that follows covers one T cell receptor beta chain sequence. Its antigen is not identified. Compared with germline, one end of the junction differs, possibly owing to a read error. Germline V lookup: CDR1 DFQATT, CDR2 SNEGSKA (reference sequence). There are 14 residues in the CDR3. These data are taken from a study of identical twins' blood T cells. Study conclusions and caveats: Each donor's most abundant TCRbeta clonotypes shared more CDR3 sequences with her twin than unrelated donors.

Libraries were made from RNA as TCR cDNA, using a modified protocol. Both ends of each TCR cDNA library bore sample-specific barcodes. Source study methods: Clonotypes per individual ranged from about 85,000 to nearly 500,000. TCRdb reprocessed the 5' RACE reads via MiXCR and lists one record per CDR3 protein. For this entry, the V and J calls and clone size follow TCRdb and not the study's own pipeline. In the table there are about 370,000 distinct CDR3 sequences, roughly 27% of which are singletons. The chain combines TRBV20-1 with TRBJ2-2, with 11 bases fitting TRBD2. Sequenced sample: PBMCs. This TCR derives from a woman aged 18-55 years in good health. CDR3 amino acids: CSAPRLAGTEELFF. In DNA, the CDR3 is TGCAGTGCTCCACGACTAGCGGGAACCGAGGAGCTGTTTTTT.